The 22 T cell receptor beta chains reported below all come from one sample, sequenced in a study of T-cell memory formation after mild COVID-19 (dated by TCRdb to the early 2020s). Receptor libraries were prepared by 5' RACE. Sequencer: Illumina NovaSeq 6000. In TCRdb, the public reads were trimmed at Q25 with fastp and aligned with MiXCR, with productive beta chains retained. Rows are unified per CDR3 protein, each entry keeping the most common DNA and genes. Within this sample are about 430,000 distinct CDR3 sequences, with roughly 18% of them counted one time only. The top ten constitute 20% to 25% of the sample. The specimen sequenced was PBMCs or a T cell subset sorted from them (not recorded which). Receptors originate from a man aged 18 to 35 who had mild COVID-19 (a few samples of this study predate the infection). The sample titles of this study are shuffled in the database, so cell type and time point are left out; the donor was told from shared clones.

As DNA, the CDR3 is TGTGCCAGCAGTCCCTCGGGCGGAATAAACATTCAGTACTTC. Translating it yields CASSPSGGINIQYF. The chain carries TRBV6-5 and TRBJ2-4, with D hard to call. CDR3 size: 14 residues. Germline V gives CDR1 MNHEY, CDR2 SVGAGI. V lost 5 bases and J 6 bases, leaving 14 bases between the germline ends.

This clonotype was counted only a few times. The genes are TRBV7-9 and TRBJ2-3; 7 bases fit TRBD2. This CDR3 has 14 residues. With 0 bases clipped from V and 6 bases from J, the junction kept 3 bases outside the gene matches. Germline CDR1 and CDR2: SEHNR and FQNEAQ (reference sequence). The CDR3 sequence is CASSLAYGRDTQYF. In nucleotides, the CDR3 is TGTGCCAGCAGCTTAGCGTACGGGAGGGATACGCAGTATTTT.

Only a few counts were recorded for this clonotype. The V call is TRBV7-2, the J call TRBJ2-7, with D perhaps TRBD1 (5 bases). V was cut by 1 base and J by 5 bases, with 15 bases left in between. Germline V gene lookup returns CDR1 SGHTA and CDR2 FQGNSA. CDR3 size: 15 residues. The CDR3 DNA sequence: TGTGCCAGCAGCTTAGAATCAGGGAAATGGAACGAGCAGTACTTC. It specifies CASSLESGKWNEQYF.

A few counts support this clonotype. This chain links TRBV12-3 or TRBV12-4 with TRBJ2-5; 9 bases fit TRBD2. There are 15 residues in the CDR3. The V gene end was trimmed by 3 bases and the J gene end by 6 bases; junction bases not matched to a gene: 8. CDR3 protein: CASSLGNAGGKTQYF. The CDR3 DNA follows: TGTGCCAGCAGTTTGGGCAACGCGGGGGGGAAGACCCAGTACTTC.

At least ten counts were recorded for this clonotype. The chain is built from TRBV6-5 and TRBJ2-3; TRBD2 aligns across 10 bases. The J segment lost 2 bases and the V segment lost 7 bases, leaving 6 bases of the junction unmatched. The CDR3 sequence is 15 residues long. Per the germline V gene, CDR1 is MNHEY and CDR2 is SVGAGI. The CDR3 DNA reads as TGTGCCAGCACCAGCGGGGGGGCCTCCACAGATACGCAGTATTTT. It translates to CASTSGGASTDTQYF.

This clonotype was detected a few times. The V call is TRBV14, the J call TRBJ2-1; D gene ambiguous. The CDR3 runs 13 residues. Germline CDR1 SGHDN, CDR2 FVKESK. The germline V and J ends were trimmed by 0 bases and 10 bases, with 10 bases remaining between them. Here the CDR3 DNA reads TGTGCCAGCAGCCAAGATCGCTATGACGAGCAGTTCTTC. Translating gives CASSQDRYDEQFF. Based on the CDR3 plus reference TRBV14 and TRBJ2-1, the full variable domain is EAGVTQFPSHSVIEKGQTVTLRCDPISGHDNLYWYRRVMGKEIKFLLHFVKESKQDESGMPNNRFLAERTGGTYSTLKVQPAELEDSGVYFCASSQDRYDEQFFGPGTRLTVL.

Only a few counts were recorded for this clonotype. The chain couples TRBV30 to TRBJ1-5; D unresolved. The CDR3 has 14 residues. Trimming stripped 0 bases from V and 1 base from J, with 7 bases between. From germline, CDR1 is GTSNPN and CDR2 SVGIG (reference sequence). The DNA for the CDR3 is TGTGCCTGGAGTGTACTGGAGAGCAATCAGCCCCAGCATTTT. Protein: CAWSVLESNQPQHF.

This chain connects TRBV12-3 or TRBV12-4 to TRBJ1-3; D gene ambiguous. The germline V and J ends were trimmed by 8 bases and 8 bases, with 22 bases remaining between them. The CDR3 covers 15 residues. The CDR3 sequence: CASRLSHPRLDTIYF. The CDR3 DNA follows: TGTGCCAGCCGTCTATCGCATCCTCGGCTGGACACCATATATTTT.

CDR3 coding DNA: TGCGCCAGCAGCCAAGGTTCAGCGGGGGGGCCACGTGGGGAGCTGTTTTTT. It is translated as CASSQGSAGGPRGELFF. J is TRBJ2-2 and V is TRBV4-1, with TRBD2 matching over 10 bases. This CDR3 spans 17 amino acids. Germline V CDR1 and CDR2: MGHRA, YSYEKL. Losses at the gene ends were 1 base for V and 8 bases for J; bases not matched to a gene: 10.

The chain is built from TRBV20-1 and TRBJ1-4; D remains unclear. Trimming removed 4 bases at V and 6 bases at J, with 12 bases between. Germline V lookup: CDR1 DFQATT, CDR2 SNEGSKA (reference sequence). This CDR3 is 13 amino acids long. CDR3 loop: CSATTLFDEKLFF. The CDR3 DNA is TGCAGTGCTACCACTCTCTTCGATGAAAAACTGTTTTTT.

This clonotype occurred many times. The chain combines TRBV11-2 with TRBJ2-7, with D hard to call. The CDR3 consists of 15 residues. Between the trimmed V and J ends, which lost 0 bases and 2 bases, there was a span of 11 bases. Germline assignment: CDR1 SGHAT and CDR2 FQNNGV. This chain's CDR3 is CASSLDSDGTYEQYF. In DNA form, the CDR3 reads TGTGCCAGCAGCTTAGATTCCGACGGAACCTACGAGCAGTACTTC.

The chain links TRBV5-4 to TRBJ2-3; possible D gene TRBD2, 7 bases. Germline CDR1 reads SGHNT; CDR2 reads YYREEE (reference sequence). The germline V and J ends were trimmed by 7 bases and 5 bases, with 20 bases remaining between them. The CDR3 totals 15 residues. CDR3 nucleotides: TGTGCCAGCTCCCCCTCGGGGGGCCCCGAAGATACGCAGTATTTT. Translated, it gives CASSPSGGPEDTQYF. Full variable domain (rest looked up from reference TRBV5-4 and TRBJ2-3): ETGVTQSPTHLIKTRGQQVTLRCSSQSGHNTVSWYQQALGQGPQFIFQYYREEENGRGNFPPRFSGLQFPNYSSELNVNALELDDSALYLCASSPSGGPEDTQYFGPGTRLTVL.

This rearrangement joins TRBV6-5 to TRBJ1-2; D unclear. V was shortened by 3 bases and J by 7 bases, with 9 bases between the two germline ends. Germline V lookup: CDR1 MNHEY, CDR2 SVGAGI. The CDR3 runs to 12 residues. CDR3 loop: CASSYSTTGYTF. CDR3 nucleotides: TGTGCCAGCAGTTATAGTACAACTGGCTACACCTTC.

The chain employs TRBV5-1 and TRBJ1-6; D remains ambiguous. With 0 bases removed from V and 9 bases from J, the gap between germline ends came to 19 bases. The CDR3 length is 17 residues. The germline gives CDR1 SGHRS, CDR2 YFSETQ. The DNA for the CDR3 is TGCGCCAGCAGCTTGGTGCCCCGCAGGACCGCCGGTTCACCCCTCCACTTT. Its protein product is CASSLVPRRTAGSPLHF.

On this clonotype itself: One junction end disagrees with the germline gene, perhaps due to a read error. The rearrangement links TRBV4-3 to TRBJ2-7; TRBD1 matches 11 bases. Looked up from germline, CDR1 is LGHNA and CDR2 is YSLEER. The CDR3 is 16 residues long. The CDR3 coding sequence is TGCGCCAGCAGCGAAGACTACTCCGGGACAGGGGGCGAGCAGTACTTC. Translating it yields CASSEDYSGTGGEQYF.

This clonotype was recorded many times. The J gene is TRBJ2-3, the V gene TRBV20-1; 14 bases map to TRBD2. After removal of 3 bases from V and 5 bases from J, the junction contained 4 bases not matched to a gene. Germline CDR1 and CDR2: DFQATT and SNEGSKA (reference sequence). This CDR3 contains 15 residues. The CDR3 loop is CSASLGLAGVDTQYF. The CDR3 nucleotides are TGCAGTGCTAGCCTGGGACTAGCGGGGGTAGATACGCAGTATTTT.

This clonotype was seen a few times. This chain connects TRBV6-1 to TRBJ1-1; TRBD1 is a possible D gene (5 bases). V lost 8 bases to trimming and J lost 0 bases, with 16 bases between them. This CDR3 has 15 residues. Germline assignment: CDR1 MNHNS and CDR2 SASEGT. In nucleotides, the CDR3 is TGTGCCAGCTCCCCCCTCGGGGGATTGAACACTGAAGCTTTCTTT. Translation gives CASSPLGGLNTEAFF.

In nucleotides, the CDR3 is TGTGCCAGCAGTTACGGACAGGCGTCTGGAAACACCATATATTTT. Amino acid sequence: CASSYGQASGNTIYF. The chain employs TRBV6-6 and TRBJ1-3; 7 positions match TRBD1. Germline lookup yields CDR1 MNHNY and CDR2 SVGAGI (reference sequence). CDR3 length: 15 residues. Trimming took 2 bases from V and 1 from J; bases not matched to a gene: 2.

This clonotype was detected only a few times. Mismatch with germline at one junction end may stem from a read error. The chain uses TRBV7-7 and TRBJ2-5; D gene unclear. The CDR3 contains 14 residues. Per germline, CDR1 SSHAT and CDR2 FNYEAQ (reference sequence). The CDR3 reads CASSFGVGVETQYF. CDR3 nucleotides: TGTGCTAGCAGCTTTGGGGTCGGAGTGGAGACCCAGTACTTC.

This clonotype was observed a handful of times. The DNA is left out, because the CDR3 cannot be placed on it with certainty; the CDR3 is given as TCRdb lists it. The CDR3 sequence is CASSLIWGQGAPLQF. The chain combines TRBV11-2 with TRBJ1-1; the table gives TRBD1 as D, unverified against the DNA. The CDR3 sequence runs 15 residues, both termini included. Germline V gives CDR1 SGHAT, CDR2 FQNNGV.

This clonotype was observed a few times. The chain has TRBV10-3 and TRBJ2-5, with D unclear. CDR1 ENHRY and CDR2 SYGVKD come from the germline V gene. This CDR3 has 13 amino acids. V was pared by 4 bases and J by 5 bases, with 11 bases between. The CDR3 region is CAISVSQAETQYF. CDR3 in DNA: TGTGCCATCAGTGTTAGCCAGGCGGAGACCCAGTACTTC.

This clonotype was observed a few times. V is TRBV12-3 or TRBV12-4 and J is TRBJ1-6, with no clear D. With 1 base removed from V and 4 bases from J, the gap between germline ends came to 11 bases. CDR3 length: 16 residues. CDR3 loop: CASSLVAGLYNSPLHF. CDR3 nucleotide sequence: TGTGCCAGCAGTTTAGTGGCAGGACTTTATAATTCACCCCTCCACTTT.